This T cell receptor (beta chain) was observed in a study of blood T cell repertoires in COVID-19. Study at large: Researchers got acute and convalescent COVID-19 samples from the United States, Italy and Spain. PBMCs, B-cell-depleted T cells, or T cells were the source of the cDNA or gDNA that made up the material.

This clone occurred once. Profiled with immunoSEQ multiplex PCR; TCRdb holds only in-frame clones, not every one. The repertoire holds under 150,000 clones, with just under 90% as singletons. This CDR3 region has 13 residues. Germline loops: CDR1 MDHEN, CDR2 SYDVKM. V lost 6 bases, J lost 8 bases, and 14 bases lay in between. Material for sequencing was peripheral blood. The TCR comes from a woman aged 50 to 65 with acute or convalescent COVID-19. The chain uses TRBV28 and TRBJ1-5, with D hard to call. CDR3 sequence (DNA): TGTGCCAGCAGCCCTGGGCGATTTGAGCCCCAGCATTTT. Residues: CASSPGRFEPQHF.